This T cell receptor (beta chain) was found in a study of blood T cells in healthy people across ages. PCR was performed a second time for roughly 7 to 11 cycles using a sample-barcoded 5' primer and a J-beta primer mix. TCRdb called the 5' RACE reads again in MiXCR, with one record for every CDR3 protein. Found here are about 690,000 distinct CDR3 sequences, 40% to 45% of them singletons; the top ten hold about 32%. This clonotype was counted at least ten times. Germline-derived CDR1 and CDR2 are MNHEY and SVGEGT. V gave up 2 bases and J gave up 7 bases, with 8 bases separating them. The CDR3 loop spans 12 amino acids.

The chain carries TRBV6-2 or TRBV6-3 and TRBJ2-5; D unresolved. Specimen: blood. The receptor was derived from an elderly man in good health. CDR3 region: CASSYGPGTQYF. The CDR3 region has the DNA TGTGCCAGCAGTTACGGGCCCGGGACCCAGTACTTC.